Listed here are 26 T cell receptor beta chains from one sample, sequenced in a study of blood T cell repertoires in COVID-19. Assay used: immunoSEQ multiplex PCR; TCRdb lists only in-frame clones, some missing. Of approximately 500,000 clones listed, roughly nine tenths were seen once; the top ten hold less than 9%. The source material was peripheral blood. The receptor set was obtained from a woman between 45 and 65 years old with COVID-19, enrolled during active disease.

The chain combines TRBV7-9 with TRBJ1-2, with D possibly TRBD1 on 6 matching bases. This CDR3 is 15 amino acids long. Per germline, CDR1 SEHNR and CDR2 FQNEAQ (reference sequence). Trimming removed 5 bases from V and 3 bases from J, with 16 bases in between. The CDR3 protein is CASSGSGQEDYGYTF. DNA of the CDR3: TGTGCCAGCAGCGGATCGGGACAAGAAGACTATGGCTACACCTTC.

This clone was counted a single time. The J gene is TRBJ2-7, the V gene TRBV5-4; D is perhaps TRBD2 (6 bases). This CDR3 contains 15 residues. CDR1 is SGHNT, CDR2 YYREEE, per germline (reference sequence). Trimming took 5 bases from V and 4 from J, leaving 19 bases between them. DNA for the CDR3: TGTGCCAGCAGTACCGCACTTGGGACTTCTTACGAGCAGTACTTC. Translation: CASSTALGTSYEQYF.

The CDR3 bases are TGTGCCTGGACCTCCGGGGATTCACCCCTCCACTTT. This translates into CAWTSGDSPLHF. This chain joins TRBV30 and TRBJ1-6; D ambiguous. Trimming pared 4 bases from V and 8 bases from J, leaving 9 bases between. The CDR3 extends over 12 amino acids. Germline V CDR1 and CDR2: GTSNPN, SVGIG (reference sequence).

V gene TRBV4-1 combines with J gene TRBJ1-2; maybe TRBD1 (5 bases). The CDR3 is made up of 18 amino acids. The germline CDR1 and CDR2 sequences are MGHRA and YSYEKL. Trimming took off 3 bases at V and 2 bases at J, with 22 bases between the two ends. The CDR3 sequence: CASSHSPPPGLKNYGYTF. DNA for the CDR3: TGCGCCAGCAGCCACTCTCCTCCTCCGGGACTCAAAAACTATGGCTACACCTTC.

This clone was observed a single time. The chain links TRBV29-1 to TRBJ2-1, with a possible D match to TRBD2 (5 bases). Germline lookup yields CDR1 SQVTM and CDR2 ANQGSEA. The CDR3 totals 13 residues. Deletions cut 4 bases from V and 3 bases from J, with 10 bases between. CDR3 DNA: TGCAGCGTTGGAGGGATACTCTACAATGAGCAGTTCTTC. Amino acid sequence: CSVGGILYNEQFF.

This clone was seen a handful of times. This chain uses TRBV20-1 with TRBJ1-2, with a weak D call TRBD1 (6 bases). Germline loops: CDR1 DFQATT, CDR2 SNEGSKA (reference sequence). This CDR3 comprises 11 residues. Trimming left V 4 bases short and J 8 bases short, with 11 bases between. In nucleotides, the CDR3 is TGCAGTGCTACGGCAGGGGCCGGCTACACCTTC. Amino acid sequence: CSATAGAGYTF.

CDR3 sequence: CASGFRTGGSDEQFF. CDR3 nucleotides: TGTGCTAGTGGTTTCAGGACAGGGGGCAGCGATGAGCAGTTCTTC. The gene calls are TRBV12-5 and TRBJ2-1, with TRBD1 identical over 11 bases. CDR1 is LGHNT, CDR2 FRNRAP, per germline. V lost 3 bases, J lost 8 bases, and 6 bases stayed unmatched. The CDR3 spans 15 residues.

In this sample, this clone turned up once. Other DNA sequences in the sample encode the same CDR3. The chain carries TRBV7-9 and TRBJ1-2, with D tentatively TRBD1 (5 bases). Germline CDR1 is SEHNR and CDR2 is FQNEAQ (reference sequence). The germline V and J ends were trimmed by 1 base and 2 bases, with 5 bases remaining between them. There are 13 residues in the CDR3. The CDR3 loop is CASSLGTNYGYTF. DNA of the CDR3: TGTGCCAGCAGCTTAGGGACAAACTATGGCTACACCTTC.

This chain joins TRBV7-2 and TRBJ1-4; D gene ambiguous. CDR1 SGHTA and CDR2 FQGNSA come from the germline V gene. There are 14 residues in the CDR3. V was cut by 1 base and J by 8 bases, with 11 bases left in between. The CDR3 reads CASSLEIAEEKLFF. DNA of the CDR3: TGTGCCAGCAGCTTAGAAATAGCGGAGGAAAAACTGTTTTTT.

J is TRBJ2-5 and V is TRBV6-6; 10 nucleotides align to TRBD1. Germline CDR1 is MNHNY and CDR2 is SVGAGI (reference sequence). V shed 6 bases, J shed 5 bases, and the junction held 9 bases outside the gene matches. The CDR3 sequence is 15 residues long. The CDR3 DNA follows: TGTGCCAGCAGACATGGACAGGGGGGTTCGGAGACCCAGTACTTC. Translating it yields CASRHGQGGSETQYF.

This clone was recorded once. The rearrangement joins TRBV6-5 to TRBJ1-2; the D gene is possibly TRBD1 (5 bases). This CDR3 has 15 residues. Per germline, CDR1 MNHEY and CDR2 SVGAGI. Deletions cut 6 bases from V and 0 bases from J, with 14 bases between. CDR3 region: CASRNTGVTNYGYTF. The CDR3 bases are TGTGCCAGCAGGAATACAGGTGTTACTAACTATGGCTACACCTTC.

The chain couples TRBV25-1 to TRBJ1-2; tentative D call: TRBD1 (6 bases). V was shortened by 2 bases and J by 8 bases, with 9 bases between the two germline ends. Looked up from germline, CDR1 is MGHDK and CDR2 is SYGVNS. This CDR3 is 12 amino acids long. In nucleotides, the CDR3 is TGTGCCAGCAGTGAAGGTCAGGGGGGCTACACCTTC. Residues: CASSEGQGGYTF.

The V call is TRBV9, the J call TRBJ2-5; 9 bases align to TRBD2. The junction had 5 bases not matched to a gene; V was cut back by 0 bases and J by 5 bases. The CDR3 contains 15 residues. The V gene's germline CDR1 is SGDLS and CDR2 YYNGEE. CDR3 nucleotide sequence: TGTGCCAGCAGCGTAGGTCTAGCGGGGAGGGAGACCCAGTACTTC. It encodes CASSVGLAGRETQYF.

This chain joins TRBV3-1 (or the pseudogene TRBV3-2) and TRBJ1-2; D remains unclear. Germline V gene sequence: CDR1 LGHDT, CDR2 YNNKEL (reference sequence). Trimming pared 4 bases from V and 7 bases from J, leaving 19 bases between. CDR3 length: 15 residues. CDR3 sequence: CASSPHGIGGPGYTF. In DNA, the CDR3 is TGTGCCAGCAGCCCACATGGGATTGGAGGGCCTGGCTACACCTTC.

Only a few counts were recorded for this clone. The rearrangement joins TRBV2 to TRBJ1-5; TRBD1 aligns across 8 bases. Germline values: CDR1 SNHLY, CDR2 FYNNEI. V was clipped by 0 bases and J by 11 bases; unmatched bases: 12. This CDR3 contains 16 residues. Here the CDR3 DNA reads TGTGCCAGCAGTGAAGCGCTTCGGACAGGGCGGACGGCCCAGCATTTT. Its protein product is CASSEALRTGRTAQHF.

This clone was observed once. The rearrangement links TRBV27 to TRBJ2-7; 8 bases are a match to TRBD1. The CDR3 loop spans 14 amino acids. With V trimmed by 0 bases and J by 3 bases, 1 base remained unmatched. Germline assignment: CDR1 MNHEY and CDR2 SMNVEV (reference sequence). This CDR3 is CASSLSGQDYEQYF. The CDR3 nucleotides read TGTGCCAGCAGTTTATCGGGACAGGACTACGAGCAGTACTTC.

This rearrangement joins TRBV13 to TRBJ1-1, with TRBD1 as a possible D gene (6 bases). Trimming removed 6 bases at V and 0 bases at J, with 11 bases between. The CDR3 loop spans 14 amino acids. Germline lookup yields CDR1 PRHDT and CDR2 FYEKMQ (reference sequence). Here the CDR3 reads CASRSGTLNTEAFF. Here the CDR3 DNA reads TGTGCCAGCAGGAGCGGGACACTGAACACTGAAGCTTTCTTT.

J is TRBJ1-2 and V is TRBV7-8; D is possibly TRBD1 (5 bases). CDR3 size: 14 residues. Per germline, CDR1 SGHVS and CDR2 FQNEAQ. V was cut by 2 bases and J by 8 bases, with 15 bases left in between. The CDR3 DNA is TGTGCCAGCAGCTTAAGGGAAGGACAAATCGGCTACACCTTC. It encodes CASSLREGQIGYTF.

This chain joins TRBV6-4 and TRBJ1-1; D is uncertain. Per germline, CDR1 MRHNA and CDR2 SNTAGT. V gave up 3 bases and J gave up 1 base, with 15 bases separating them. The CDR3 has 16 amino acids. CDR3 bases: TGTGCCAGCAGTGATAGTTACGCGGCCGAGAACACTGAAGCTTTCTTT. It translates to CASSDSYAAENTEAFF.

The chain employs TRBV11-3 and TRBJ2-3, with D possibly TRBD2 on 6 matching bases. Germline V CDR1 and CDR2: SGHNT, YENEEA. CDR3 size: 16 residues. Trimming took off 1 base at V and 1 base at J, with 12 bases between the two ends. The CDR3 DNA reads TGTGCCAGCAGCTTAGGGGGCGGGGTGGGCACAGATACGCAGTATTTT. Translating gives CASSLGGGVGTDTQYF.

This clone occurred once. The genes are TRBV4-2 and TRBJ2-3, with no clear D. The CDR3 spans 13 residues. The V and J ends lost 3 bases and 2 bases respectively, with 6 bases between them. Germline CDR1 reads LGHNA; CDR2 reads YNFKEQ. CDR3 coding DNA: TGTGCCAGCAGCCAGGCTTCCACAGATACGCAGTATTTT. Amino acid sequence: CASSQASTDTQYF.

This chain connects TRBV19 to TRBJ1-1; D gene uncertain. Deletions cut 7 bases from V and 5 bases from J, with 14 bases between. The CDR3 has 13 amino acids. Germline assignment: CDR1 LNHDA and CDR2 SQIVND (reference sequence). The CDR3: CASTRAPGTEAFF. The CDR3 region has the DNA TGTGCCAGTACGCGGGCGCCGGGGACTGAAGCTTTCTTT. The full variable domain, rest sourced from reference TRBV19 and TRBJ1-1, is DGGITQSPKYLFRKEGQNVTLSCEQNLNHDAMYWYRQDPGQGLRLIYYSQIVNDFQKGDIAEGYSVSREKKESFPLTVTSAQKNPTAFYLCASTRAPGTEAFFGQGTRLTVV.

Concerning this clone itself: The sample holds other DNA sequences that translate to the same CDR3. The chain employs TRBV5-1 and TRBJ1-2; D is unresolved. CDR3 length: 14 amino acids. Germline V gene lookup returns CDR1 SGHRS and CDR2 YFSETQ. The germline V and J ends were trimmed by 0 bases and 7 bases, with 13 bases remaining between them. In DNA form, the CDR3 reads TGCGCCAGCAGCTTGGCCACGGGGTCGGGTGGCTACACCTTC. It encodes CASSLATGSGGYTF.

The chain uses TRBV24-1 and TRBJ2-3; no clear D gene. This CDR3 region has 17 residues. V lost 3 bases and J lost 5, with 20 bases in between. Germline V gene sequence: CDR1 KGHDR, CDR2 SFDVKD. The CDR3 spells CATSDQATNISRDTQYF. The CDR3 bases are TGTGCCACCAGTGATCAGGCTACAAATATTTCTCGAGATACGCAGTATTTT.

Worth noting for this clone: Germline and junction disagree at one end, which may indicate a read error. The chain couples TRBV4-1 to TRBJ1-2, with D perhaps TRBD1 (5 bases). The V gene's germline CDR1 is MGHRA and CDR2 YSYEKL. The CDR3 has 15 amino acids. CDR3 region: CASSKEVALGHGYTF. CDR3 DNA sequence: TGCGCCAGCAGCAAAGAAGTCGCCCTGGGGCATGGCTACACCTTC.

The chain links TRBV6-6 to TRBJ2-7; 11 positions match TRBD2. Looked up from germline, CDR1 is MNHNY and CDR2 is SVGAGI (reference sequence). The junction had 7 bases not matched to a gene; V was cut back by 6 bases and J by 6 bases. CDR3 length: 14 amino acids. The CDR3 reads CASRDSGGAGEQYF. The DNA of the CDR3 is TGTGCCAGCAGGGATAGCGGGGGGGCTGGCGAGCAGTACTTC.